Only a few counts were recorded for the clone carrying this T cell receptor (beta chain). The antigen remains undetermined. The data derive from a study of blood T cells in healthy people across ages. Study-level results: Long-lived donors exceeded aged donors in naive CD4+ cells and diversity.

CDR1 DFQATT and CDR2 SNEGSKA come from the germline V gene (reference sequence). V was trimmed by 0 bases and J by 0 bases, leaving 11 bases between them. The CDR3 runs to 15 residues. A second PCR of roughly 7 to 11 cycles used a sample-barcoded 5' primer and a J-beta primer mix. Through a template-switch adaptor with 12 random nucleotides, each cDNA molecule received a tag. Per-sample output comprised a minimum of 2.5 million paired-end reads containing CDR3. TCRdb re-derived calls from the 5' RACE reads in MiXCR, one entry per CDR3 protein. In the table there are some 1.4 million distinct CDR3 sequences, around 42% of which are singletons. Total RNA was extracted at no less than 6 micrograms per sample.

The genes are TRBV20-1 and TRBJ1-2; unclear D gene. Sequenced: blood. The receptor comes from a woman aged 18-35 years in good health. CDR3 amino acids: CSARDRAGANYGYTF. CDR3 DNA: TGCAGTGCTAGAGATCGGGCAGGAGCTAACTATGGCTACACCTTC.